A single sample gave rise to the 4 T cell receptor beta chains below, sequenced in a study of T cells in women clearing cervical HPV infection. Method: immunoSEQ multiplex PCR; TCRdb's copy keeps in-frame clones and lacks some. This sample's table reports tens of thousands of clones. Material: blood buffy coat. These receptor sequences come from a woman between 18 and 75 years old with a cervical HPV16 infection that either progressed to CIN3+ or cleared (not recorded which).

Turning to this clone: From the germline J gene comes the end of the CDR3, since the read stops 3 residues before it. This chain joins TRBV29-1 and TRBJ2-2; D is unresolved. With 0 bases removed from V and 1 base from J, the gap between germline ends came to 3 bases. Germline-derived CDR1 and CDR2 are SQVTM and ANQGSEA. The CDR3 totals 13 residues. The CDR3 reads CSVEDGNTGELFF. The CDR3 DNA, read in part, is TGCAGCGTTGAAGACGGGAACACCGGGGAG.

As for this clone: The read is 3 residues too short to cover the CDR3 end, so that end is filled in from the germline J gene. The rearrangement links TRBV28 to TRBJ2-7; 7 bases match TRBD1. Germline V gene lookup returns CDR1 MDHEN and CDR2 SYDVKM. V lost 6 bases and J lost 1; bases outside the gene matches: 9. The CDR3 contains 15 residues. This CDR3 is CASSLDRFTSYEQYF. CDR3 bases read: TGTGCCAGCAGCTTGGACAGGTTCACTTCCTACGAG.

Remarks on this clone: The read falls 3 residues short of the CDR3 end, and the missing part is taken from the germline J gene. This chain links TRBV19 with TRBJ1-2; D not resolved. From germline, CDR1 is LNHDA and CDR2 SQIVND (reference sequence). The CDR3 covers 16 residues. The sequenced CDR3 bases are TGTGCCAGTAGTATAGCAGCGGGAGGGTACGCAGATACC. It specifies CASSIAAGGYADT. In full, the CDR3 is CASSIAAGGYADTYTF.

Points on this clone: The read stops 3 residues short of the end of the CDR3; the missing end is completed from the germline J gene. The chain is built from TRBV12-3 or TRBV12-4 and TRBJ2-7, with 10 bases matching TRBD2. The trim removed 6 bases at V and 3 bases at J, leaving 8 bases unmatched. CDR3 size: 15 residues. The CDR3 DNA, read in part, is TGTGCCAGCAGCCCGGGAGCGGGGGGGTTCTACGAG. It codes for CASSPGAGGFYE. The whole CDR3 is CASSPGAGGFYEQYF.